This T cell receptor (beta chain) emerged from a study of post-analysis software for immune sequencing data. Study details: Multiple sclerosis in the patients followed relapsing-remitting, secondary progressive and progressive-relapsing courses. Findings of the study overall: Versus controls, multiple sclerosis patients showed significantly lower diversity (normalized Chao1). In patients, five or six TRBV segments were more frequent than in controls, with TRBV5-6, TRBV5-1 and TRBV20-1 among them.

Each TCR beta cDNA library carried unique molecular identifiers. Around 450,000 cDNA molecules were recovered from an input of about 0.85 to 11 million T cells. A single record per CDR3 protein comes from TCRdb applying MiXCR to the PCR reads. The data show around 700,000 distinct CDR3 sequences, around 64% seen once. The V gene's germline CDR1 is MNHNY and CDR2 SVGAGI (reference sequence). The CDR3 totals 17 residues. V was clipped by 6 bases and J by 1 base, with 20 bases between them. Notes on this clonotype: Its antigen is unidentified.

The receptor comes from a girl aged 2 to 10 with multiple sclerosis. The sequenced sample consisted of blood. The V call is TRBV6-6, the J call TRBJ2-3, with D possibly matching TRBD1 (5 bases). This CDR3 is CASSLVVGAQGTDTQYF. The CDR3 bases are TGTGCCAGCAGCTTAGTTGTTGGGGCGCAGGGCACAGATACGCAGTATTTT.